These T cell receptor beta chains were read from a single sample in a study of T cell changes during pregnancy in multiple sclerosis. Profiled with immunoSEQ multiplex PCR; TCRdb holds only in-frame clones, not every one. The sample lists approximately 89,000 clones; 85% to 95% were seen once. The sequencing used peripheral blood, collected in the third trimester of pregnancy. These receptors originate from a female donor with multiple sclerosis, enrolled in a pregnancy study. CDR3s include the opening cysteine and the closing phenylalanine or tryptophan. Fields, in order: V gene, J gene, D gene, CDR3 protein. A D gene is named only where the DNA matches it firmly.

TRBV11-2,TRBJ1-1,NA,CASSPGGDTEAFF
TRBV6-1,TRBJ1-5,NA,CASSEARANNQPQHF
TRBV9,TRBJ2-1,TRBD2,CASSVDTSGYNEQFF
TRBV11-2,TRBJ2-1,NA,CASSLEPGVEQFF
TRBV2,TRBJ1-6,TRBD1,CASSEGTGLTPLHF
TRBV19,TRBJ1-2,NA,CASSRGSNYGYTF
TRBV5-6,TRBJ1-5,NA,CASSLGDQPQHF
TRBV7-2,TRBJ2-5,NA,CASSLLLSRAETQYF
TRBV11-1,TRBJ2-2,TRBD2,CASSSWTSGGTSNTGELFF
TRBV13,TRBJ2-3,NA,CASSLGGAPTDTQYF
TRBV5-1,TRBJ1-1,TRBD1,CASSPGQGHVTEAFF
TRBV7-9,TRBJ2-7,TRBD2,CASSTGGGSAKQYF
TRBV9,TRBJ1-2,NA,CASSVGSGFSPYGYTF
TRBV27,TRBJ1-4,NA,CASSRSGTPTNEKLFF
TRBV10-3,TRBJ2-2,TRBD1,CAISGTGSTGELFF
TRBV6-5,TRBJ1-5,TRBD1,CASRGQGSSNQPQHF
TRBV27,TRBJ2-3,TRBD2,CASSLGGGSPDTQYF
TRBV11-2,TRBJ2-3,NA,CASSLGGTTDTQYF
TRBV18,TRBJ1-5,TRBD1,CASSPPDRASNQPQHF
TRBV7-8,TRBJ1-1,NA,CASSLHYKPGEAFF
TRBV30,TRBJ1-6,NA,CAWSLGRGSGSPLHF
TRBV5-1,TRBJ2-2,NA,CASSYSVAGELFF
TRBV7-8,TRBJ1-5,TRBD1,CASSYGQGDNQPQHF
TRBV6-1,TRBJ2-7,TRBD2,CASSEGRLLGLAGASSYEQYF
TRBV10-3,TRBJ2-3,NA,CAISEFTSTDTQYF
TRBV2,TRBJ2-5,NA,CASDWPGASGKGAGETQYF